What follows are 20 T cell receptor beta chains derived from one specimen sequenced in a study of T cells in Graves' hyperthyroidism and ophthalmopathy. Amplification of TCR beta CDR3 regions used RNA as the template. During a first-round RT-PCR of the TCR CDR3, the HTBI primer set was used. TCRdb redid the calling of the multiplex PCR reads with MiXCR, one entry per CDR3 protein. This table holds some 320,000 distinct CDR3 sequences, roughly 13% found once. Sequencing used blood. Receptors originate from a woman aged 40 to 50 with Graves' ophthalmopathy.

The CDR3 is CSAGLADTQYF. CDR3 bases: TGCAGTGCGGGTTTGGCAGATACGCAGTATTTT. This rearrangement joins TRBV20-1 to TRBJ2-3, with unresolved D. Between the trimmed V and J ends, which lost 6 bases and 4 bases, there was a span of 8 bases. The CDR3 is 11 amino acids. In germline, CDR1 is DFQATT, CDR2 SNEGSKA (reference sequence).

The table lists this clonotype with a few counts. J is TRBJ1-1 and V is TRBV6-1; 8 bases fit TRBD1. The CDR3 is made up of 17 amino acids. V lost 5 bases to trimming and J lost 4 bases; unmatched junction nucleotides: 15. From germline, CDR1 is MNHNS and CDR2 SASEGT. DNA for the CDR3: TGTGCCAGCAGTTATAAAGGAGGACAGGGCCTGGTCACTGAAGCTTTCTTT. Translating it yields CASSYKGGQGLVTEAFF.

V and J are TRBV9 and TRBJ2-3; no definite D call. Between the trimmed V and J ends, which lost 2 bases and 0 bases, there was a span of 10 bases. The CDR3 has 15 residues. From germline, CDR1 is SGDLS and CDR2 YYNGEE. The CDR3 spells CASSVRVTSTDTQYF. The CDR3 DNA sequence: TGTGCCAGCAGCGTTCGGGTTACTAGCACAGATACGCAGTATTTT. Full variable domain (outside the CDR3, taken from reference TRBV9 and TRBJ2-3): DSGVTQTPKHLITATGQRVTLRCSPRSGDLSVYWYQQSLDQGLQFLIQYYNGEERAKGNILERFSAQQFPDLHSELNLSSLELGDSALYFCASSVRVTSTDTQYFGPGTRLTVL.

The gene calls are TRBV29-1 and TRBJ1-2; 11 bases map to TRBD1. CDR1 is SQVTM and CDR2 is ANQGSEA in the germline V gene. The CDR3 runs 14 residues. V was clipped by 6 bases and J by 7 bases; unmatched bases: 10. For the CDR3, the DNA is TGCAGCGTCTTTACGGGGACAGGGGGAAGTGGCTACACCTTC. This translates into CSVFTGTGGSGYTF.

This clonotype was recorded many times. The chain couples TRBV7-9 to TRBJ2-7, with D uncertain. CDR3 length: 13 residues. Germline V CDR1 and CDR2: SEHNR, FQNEAQ (reference sequence). The V and J ends lost 4 bases and 3 bases respectively, with 10 bases between them. The DNA for the CDR3 is TGTGCCAGCAGCTCAACAGAACGCTACGAGCAGTACTTC. This gives the protein CASSSTERYEQYF.

This clonotype was detected ten times or more. The chain joins TRBV7-9 to TRBJ2-1; possible D gene TRBD2, 5 bases. Germline CDR1 reads SEHNR; CDR2 reads FQNEAQ (reference sequence). Trimming stripped 3 bases from V and 6 bases from J, with 12 bases between. CDR3 length: 14 amino acids. CDR3 sequence: CASSFASWGNEQFF. CDR3 bases: TGTGCCAGCAGCTTCGCTAGCTGGGGCAATGAGCAGTTCTTC.

This clonotype occurred a few times. The chain carries TRBV10-3 and TRBJ1-2; weak D call: TRBD1 (6 bases). Germline loops: CDR1 ENHRY, CDR2 SYGVKD. This CDR3 contains 15 residues. Trimming stripped 5 bases from V and 2 bases from J, with 15 bases between. DNA for the CDR3: TGTGCCATCAGTTCTGGACAGTCGGGAAACTATGGCTACACCTTC. This encodes CAISSGQSGNYGYTF.

This clonotype was counted ten times or more. The chain combines TRBV2 with TRBJ2-7, with TRBD1 matching over 7 bases. The ends lost 6 bases at V and 5 bases at J; junction bases unmatched: 7. The CDR3 spans 13 residues. Germline CDR1 is SNHLY and CDR2 is FYNNEI. The CDR3 region has the DNA TGTGCCAGCAGGGGACAGCTTTCGCACGAGCAGTACTTC. This gives the protein CASRGQLSHEQYF.

This clonotype was seen many times. The chain uses TRBV10-3 and TRBJ1-1; D gene uncertain. Germline V gene data show CDR1 as ENHRY and CDR2 as SYGVKD. V gave up 9 bases and J gave up 1 base, with 12 bases separating them. The CDR3 totals 13 residues. Here the CDR3 reads CAIRAAQNTEAFF. The DNA for the CDR3 is TGTGCCATTAGGGCGGCCCAGAACACTGAAGCTTTCTTT.

This clonotype was recorded at least ten times. The rearrangement uses TRBV19 and TRBJ2-1; 7 bases map to TRBD1. CDR1 is LNHDA, CDR2 SQIVND, per germline (reference sequence). CDR3 length: 14 amino acids. J lost 7 bases, V lost 9 bases, and 12 bases had no gene match. Written as DNA, the CDR3 is TGTGCCAGCCGTATAGCGTACAGGGGAAATGAGCAGTTCTTC. It translates to CASRIAYRGNEQFF. The full variable domain, with the rest looked up from reference TRBV19 and TRBJ2-1, is DGGITQSPKYLFRKEGQNVTLSCEQNLNHDAMYWYRQDPGQGLRLIYYSQIVNDFQKGDIAEGYSVSREKKESFPLTVTSAQKNPTAFYLCASRIAYRGNEQFFGPGTRLTVL.

This clonotype was picked up many times. This rearrangement joins TRBV7-6 to TRBJ2-3; 11 nucleotides match TRBD1. The CDR3 contains 17 residues. Germline lookup yields CDR1 SGHVS and CDR2 FNYEAQ. V trimming: 5 bases; J trimming: 4 bases; junction bases outside the gene matches: 11. The CDR3 spells CASSPRGQGGWPDTQYF. The CDR3 DNA sequence: TGTGCCAGCAGCCCAAGGGGACAGGGGGGTTGGCCAGATACGCAGTATTTT.

This clonotype came up once. This may stem from a read error, because a much larger clone lies one nucleotide away. The chain combines TRBV6-1 with TRBJ2-1; 7 bases line up with TRBD2. The CDR3 length is 16 residues. The germline V gene encodes CDR1 MNHNS and CDR2 SASEGT. The CDR3 DNA is TGTGCCGGCAGCCCGGGGGGTGCCGGCTCCTACAATGAGCAGTTCTTC. Protein product: CAGSPGGAGSYNEQFF.

This clonotype occurred many times. The chain couples TRBV20-1 to TRBJ1-1, with unresolved D. CDR3 length: 14 amino acids. Trimming took 6 bases from V and 5 from J, leaving 19 bases between them. From germline, CDR1 is DFQATT and CDR2 SNEGSKA (reference sequence). The CDR3 DNA sequence: TGCAGTGCAAAGCCTTCTAAAGGGAGAACTGAAGCTTTCTTT. Its protein is CSAKPSKGRTEAFF.

The CDR3 nucleotides are TGTGCCAGCAGCGGGGAGACAGGGGCTGGCACCGGGGAGCTGTTTTTT. This translates into CASSGETGAGTGELFF. The chain combines TRBV14 with TRBJ2-2; 8 nucleotides line up with TRBD1. Germline lookup yields CDR1 SGHDN and CDR2 FVKESK. The V and J ends lost 5 bases and 4 bases, in that order; junction bases with no gene match: 9. This CDR3 is 16 amino acids long. Supplemented by reference TRBV14 and TRBJ2-2, the full variable domain reads EAGVTQFPSHSVIEKGQTVTLRCDPISGHDNLYWYRRVMGKEIKFLLHFVKESKQDESGMPNNRFLAERTGGTYSTLKVQPAELEDSGVYFCASSGETGAGTGELFFGEGSRLTVL.

The rearrangement uses TRBV19 and TRBJ2-2, with D possibly being TRBD1 (6 bases). With 7 bases removed from V and 6 bases from J, the gap between germline ends came to 24 bases. Germline V gives CDR1 LNHDA, CDR2 SQIVND (reference sequence). The CDR3 consists of 17 residues. The CDR3 spells CASTPSNRVGLAGELFF. In DNA form, the CDR3 reads TGTGCCAGTACCCCTTCGAACAGGGTCGGCTTGGCCGGGGAGCTGTTTTTT. Looking up the rest from reference TRBV19 and TRBJ2-2 gives the full variable domain: DGGITQSPKYLFRKEGQNVTLSCEQNLNHDAMYWYRQDPGQGLRLIYYSQIVNDFQKGDIAEGYSVSREKKESFPLTVTSAQKNPTAFYLCASTPSNRVGLAGELFFGEGSRLTVL.

The table lists this clonotype with a few counts. This rearrangement joins TRBV28 to TRBJ2-5, with TRBD1 identical over 7 bases. Per the germline V gene, CDR1 is MDHEN and CDR2 is SYDVKM. This CDR3 region has 14 residues. After removal of 6 bases from V and 5 bases from J, the junction contained 9 bases not matched to a gene. This chain's CDR3 is CASSPGQRVETQYF. In DNA form, the CDR3 reads TGTGCCAGCAGCCCGGGACAGCGCGTTGAGACCCAGTACTTC.

This clonotype occurred many times. This chain links TRBV28 with TRBJ2-5, with D possibly being TRBD1 (6 bases). V gave up 5 bases and J gave up 6 bases, with 16 bases separating them. The CDR3 is made up of 14 amino acids. Germline CDR1 MDHEN, CDR2 SYDVKM. The CDR3 DNA reads as TGTGCCAGCAGTGTCATAGGACAGTGGAAGACCCAGTACTTC. Its translation is CASSVIGQWKTQYF.

The chain joins TRBV3-1 to TRBJ2-1; D not certain. V gave up 5 bases and J gave up 4 bases, with 12 bases separating them. Germline values: CDR1 LGHDT, CDR2 YNNKEL (reference sequence). The CDR3 consists of 14 residues. The DNA of the CDR3 is TGTGCCAGCAGCGCCCGGCACAGTTACAATGAGCAGTTCTTC. It encodes CASSARHSYNEQFF.

This clonotype was counted ten times or more. The chain links TRBV25-1 to TRBJ1-1, with a weak D call TRBD1 (5 bases). The germline gives CDR1 MGHDK, CDR2 SYGVNS. This CDR3 has 16 amino acids. Trimming shortened V by 5 bases and J by 3 bases, and 19 bases separated the two germline ends. CDR3 in amino acids: CASSWSNWGSDTEAFF. CDR3 in DNA: TGTGCCAGCAGTTGGTCTAATTGGGGCTCAGACACTGAAGCTTTCTTT.

This clonotype appeared a few times. The chain uses TRBV19 and TRBJ1-5, with D possibly TRBD1 on 6 matching bases. V dropped 8 bases and J dropped 4 bases, with 21 bases sitting between them. This CDR3 spans 16 amino acids. Germline V lookup: CDR1 LNHDA, CDR2 SQIVND (reference sequence). CDR3 amino acids: CASREITGKANQPQHF. The CDR3 DNA follows: TGTGCCAGTCGGGAAATAACAGGGAAAGCAAATCAGCCCCAGCATTTT.